Following are 11 T cell receptor beta chains from one sample sequenced in a study of T cell responses to AZD1222 COVID-19 vaccine. Sequenced by immunoSEQ multiplex PCR; TCRdb stores in-frame clones only, minus some. The data hold 120,000 or so clones, with around 83% observed a single time. The sample consisted of peripheral blood, taken 28 days after the second AZD1222 dose. All receptors come from an adult who received the AZD1222 COVID-19 vaccine.

V usage is TRBV29-1 and J usage is TRBJ1-1; D call uncertain. The germline V and J ends were trimmed by 2 bases and 12 bases, with 7 bases remaining between them. The CDR3 is 9 residues long. Germline loops: CDR1 SQVTM, CDR2 ANQGSEA. CDR3 sequence (DNA): TGCAGCGTTGAATGGGGTTCTTTCTTT. The encoded protein is CSVEWGSFF.

The table lists this clone with a count of one. V usage is TRBV24-1 and J usage is TRBJ2-4; no definite D call. The CDR3 has 14 residues. Per germline, CDR1 KGHDR and CDR2 SFDVKD. The V end was cut by 4 bases, the J end by 3 bases, with 9 bases between. CDR3 bases: TGTGCCACCAGTGAAGGGTCTGGCAAAAACATTCAGTACTTC. It translates to CATSEGSGKNIQYF.

The CDR3 is CASSQWQGNGGELFF. The CDR3 DNA reads as TGCGCCAGCAGCCAGTGGCAGGGCAATGGCGGGGAGCTGTTTTTT. The chain links TRBV4-1 to TRBJ2-2, with a weak D call TRBD1 (5 bases). The V gene lost 3 bases and the J gene lost 7 bases, with 15 bases spanning the gap. This CDR3 contains 15 residues. Germline V gene sequence: CDR1 MGHRA, CDR2 YSYEKL.

This clone appeared a few times. V gene TRBV28 combines with J gene TRBJ1-5; D is unclear. The germline CDR1 and CDR2 sequences are MDHEN and SYDVKM. The CDR3 loop spans 15 amino acids. V was cut by 2 bases and J by 2 bases, with 10 bases left in between. CDR3 in DNA: TGTGCCAGCAGTTTAGGGGTTAGGGGCAATCAGCCCCAGCATTTT. This codes for CASSLGVRGNQPQHF. Together with reference TRBV28 and TRBJ1-5, the CDR3 gives the full variable domain: DVKVTQSSRYLVKRTGEKVFLECVQDMDHENMFWYRQDPGLGLRLIYFSYDVKMKEKGDIPEGYSVSREKKERFSLILESASTNQTSMYLCASSLGVRGNQPQHFGDGTRLSIL.

This chain links TRBV6-2 or TRBV6-3 with TRBJ1-5, with a weak D call TRBD1 (5 bases). Germline V gene sequence: CDR1 MNHEY, CDR2 SVGEGT. V was cut by 4 bases and J by 9 bases, with 10 bases left in between. The CDR3 is 12 residues long. DNA of the CDR3: TGTGCCAGCAGTTTGGACATAGGGCCCCAGCATTTT. Translated: CASSLDIGPQHF.

The chain carries TRBV4-3 and TRBJ2-2; 11 bases match TRBD2. The CDR3 loop spans 17 amino acids. J gave up 6 bases and V 1 base, and 7 bases lay outside the gene matches. CDR1 is LGHNA, CDR2 YSLEER, per germline. CDR3 sequence (DNA): TGCGCCAGCAGCCAAGCGCTGGTAGCGGGGGGGTCCGGGGAGCTGTTTTTT. This translates into CASSQALVAGGSGELFF.

A few counts support this clone. CDR3 loop: CASSLEVLAGSPLHF. The DNA for the CDR3 is TGTGCCAGCAGCTTAGAGGTCTTGGCTGGGTCACCCCTCCACTTT. The V call is TRBV7-9, the J call TRBJ1-6, with unresolved D. Germline CDR1 and CDR2: SEHNR and FQNEAQ (reference sequence). V was cut by 1 base and J by 10 bases, with 14 bases left in between. The CDR3 runs 15 residues.

The CDR3 DNA reads as TGTGCCAGCAGCTTAGCGTTTGGGGCCTTGAACACTGAAGCTTTCTTT. Residues: CASSLAFGALNTEAFF. V is TRBV7-2 and J is TRBJ1-1; a weak D match, TRBD1 (5 bases). The CDR3 extends over 16 amino acids. V lost 0 bases, J lost 0 bases, and 11 bases lay in between. Per the germline V gene, CDR1 is SGHTA and CDR2 is FQGNSA. Filled out from reference TRBV7-2 and TRBJ1-1, the complete variable domain reads GAGVSQSPSNKVTEKGKDVELRCDPISGHTALYWYRQSLGQGLEFLIYFQGNSAPDKSGLPSDRFSAERTGGSVSTLTIQRTQQEDSAVYLCASSLAFGALNTEAFFGQGTRLTVV.

This rearrangement joins TRBV6-5 to TRBJ2-7; TRBD1 matches at 9 bases. Germline values: CDR1 MNHEY, CDR2 SVGAGI. V was clipped by 6 bases and J by 3 bases; unmatched bases: 9. There are 15 residues in the CDR3. The CDR3 DNA reads TGTGCCAGCAGACTGGGACAGGGAGGGATCTACGAGCAGTACTTC. Residues: CASRLGQGGIYEQYF.

V gene TRBV4-1 combines with J gene TRBJ2-1, with D unresolved. Trimming left V 3 bases short and J 10 bases short, with 10 bases between. Germline V lookup: CDR1 MGHRA, CDR2 YSYEKL. This CDR3 comprises 12 residues. The CDR3 DNA reads TGCGCCAGCAGCCAGAACGTTTGGGAGCAGTTCTTC. Encoded protein: CASSQNVWEQFF.

The rearrangement joins TRBV4-2 to TRBJ1-1; 10 bases fit TRBD1. Germline V gene data show CDR1 as LGHNA and CDR2 as YNFKEQ. The CDR3 length is 14 residues. Trimming removed 4 bases from V and 1 base from J; junction bases left unmatched: 0. CDR3 amino acids: CASSRDRGNTEAFF. In DNA form, the CDR3 reads TGTGCCAGCAGCCGGGACAGGGGGAACACTGAAGCTTTCTTT.